This entry lists 3 T cell receptor beta chains sequenced from one sample in a study of blood T cell repertoires in COVID-19. Method: immunoSEQ multiplex PCR; TCRdb's copy keeps in-frame clones and lacks some. The sample carries a few hundred thousand clones, more than 85% recorded once. Sequenced: peripheral blood. These receptors were collected from a man aged 25-45 years with acute or convalescent COVID-19.

This rearrangement joins TRBV6-5 to TRBJ2-5; D gene ambiguous. This CDR3 is 15 amino acids long. V was pared by 5 bases and J by 5 bases, with 18 bases between. The germline gives CDR1 MNHEY, CDR2 SVGAGI. The CDR3 region is CASSPRRDSIETQYF. The CDR3 DNA follows: TGTGCCAGCAGTCCCCGCAGAGATAGCATTGAGACCCAGTACTTC.

This clone was seen once. The chain combines TRBV21-1 with TRBJ1-2. TRBV21-1 represents a pseudogene. The CDR3 runs to 16 residues. The CDR3 DNA sequence: TGTGCCAGCAGCAAAGGGGGGGACGAAGGTTACTATGGCTACACCTTC. It is translated as CASSKGGDEGYYGYTF.

The chain joins TRBV10-3 to TRBJ1-1, with 7 positions matching TRBD1. CDR1 and CDR2 (germline): ENHRY, SYGVKD. The CDR3 sequence is 14 residues long. Trimming at V came to 1 base and at J to 3 bases, leaving 2 bases not matched to a gene. DNA of the CDR3: TGTGCCATCAGTGAGTGGGGACAGTACACTGAAGCTTTCTTT. Its translation: CAISEWGQYTEAFF.